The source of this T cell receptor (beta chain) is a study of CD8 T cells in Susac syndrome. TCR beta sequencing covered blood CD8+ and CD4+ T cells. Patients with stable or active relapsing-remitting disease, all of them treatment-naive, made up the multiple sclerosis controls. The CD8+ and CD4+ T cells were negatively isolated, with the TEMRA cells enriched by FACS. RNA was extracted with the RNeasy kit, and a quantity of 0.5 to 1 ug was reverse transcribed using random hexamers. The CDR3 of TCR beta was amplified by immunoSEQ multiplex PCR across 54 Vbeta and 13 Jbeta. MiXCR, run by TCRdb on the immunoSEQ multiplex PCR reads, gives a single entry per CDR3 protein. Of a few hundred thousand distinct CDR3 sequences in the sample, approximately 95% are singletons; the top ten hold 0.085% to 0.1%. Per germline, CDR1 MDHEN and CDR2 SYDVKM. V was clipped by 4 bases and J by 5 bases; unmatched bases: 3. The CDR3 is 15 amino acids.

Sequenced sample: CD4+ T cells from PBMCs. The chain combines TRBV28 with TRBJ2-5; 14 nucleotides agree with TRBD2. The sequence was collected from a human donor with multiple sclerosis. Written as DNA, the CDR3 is TGTGCCAGCAGTTGGGGACTAGCGGGAGAGGAGACCCAGTACTTC. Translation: CASSWGLAGEETQYF.